This TCR beta chain was captured in a study of blood T cell repertoires in COVID-19. The CDR3 contains 15 residues. The ends were cut back, 0 bases at V and 7 bases at J, with 14 bases in the middle. Per the germline V gene, CDR1 is SGDLS and CDR2 is YYNGEE. The table came from immunoSEQ multiplex PCR; TCRdb's copy has only in-frame clones and leaves some out. The table has about 100,000 clones, approximately 87% seen once. Sequencing was done on a sample of peripheral blood. The sequence came from a human donor in a cohort sampled during active COVID-19. V is TRBV9 and J is TRBJ2-1, with D perhaps matching TRBD2 (7 bases). DNA for the CDR3: TGTGCCAGCAGCGTAGAGCCGGGGAGGGGGAATGAGCAGTTCTTC. Translation gives CASSVEPGRGNEQFF.